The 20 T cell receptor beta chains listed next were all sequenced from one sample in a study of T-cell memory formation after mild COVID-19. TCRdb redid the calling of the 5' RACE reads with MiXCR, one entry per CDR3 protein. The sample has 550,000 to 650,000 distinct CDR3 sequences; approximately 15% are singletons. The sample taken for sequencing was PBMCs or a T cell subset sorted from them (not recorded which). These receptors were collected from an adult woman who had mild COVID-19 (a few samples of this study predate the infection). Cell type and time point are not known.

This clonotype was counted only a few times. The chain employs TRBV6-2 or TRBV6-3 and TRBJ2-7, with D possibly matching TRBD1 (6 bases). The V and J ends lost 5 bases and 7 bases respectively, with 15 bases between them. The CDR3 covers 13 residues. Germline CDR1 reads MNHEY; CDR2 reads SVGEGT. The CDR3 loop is CASSPSWGQEQYF. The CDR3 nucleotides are TGTGCCAGCAGTCCCTCCTGGGGGCAGGAGCAGTACTTC.

The CDR3 nucleotides are TGTGCCACCAGTGACCCTACCCAGGGCGAGCAGTTCTTC. Translation gives CATSDPTQGEQFF. The genes are TRBV24-1 and TRBJ2-1; D perhaps matches TRBD1 (5 bases). Per the germline V gene, CDR1 is KGHDR and CDR2 is SFDVKD. Trimming removed 4 bases at V and 10 bases at J, with 13 bases between. This CDR3 comprises 13 residues.

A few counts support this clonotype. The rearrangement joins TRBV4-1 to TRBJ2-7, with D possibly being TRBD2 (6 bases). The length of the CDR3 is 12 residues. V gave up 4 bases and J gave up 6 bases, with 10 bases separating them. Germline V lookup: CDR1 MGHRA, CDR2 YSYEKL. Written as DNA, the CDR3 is TGCGCCAGCAGCCTCGAGGAGGGCGAGCAGTACTTC. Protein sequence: CASSLEEGEQYF.

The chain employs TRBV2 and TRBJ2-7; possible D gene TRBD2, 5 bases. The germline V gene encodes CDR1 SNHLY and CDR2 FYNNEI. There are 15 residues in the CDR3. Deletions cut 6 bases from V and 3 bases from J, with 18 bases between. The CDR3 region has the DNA TGTGCCAGCAGGGCCCGGACGGGAATGGACTACGAGCAGTACTTC. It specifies CASRARTGMDYEQYF.

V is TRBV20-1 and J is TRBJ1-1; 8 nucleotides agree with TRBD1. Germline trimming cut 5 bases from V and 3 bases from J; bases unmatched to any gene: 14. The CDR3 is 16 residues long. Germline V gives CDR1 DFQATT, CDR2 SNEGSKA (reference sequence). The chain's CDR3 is CSASMGVRGRDTEAFF. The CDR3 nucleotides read TGCAGTGCTTCCATGGGGGTCAGGGGGCGCGACACTGAAGCTTTCTTT.

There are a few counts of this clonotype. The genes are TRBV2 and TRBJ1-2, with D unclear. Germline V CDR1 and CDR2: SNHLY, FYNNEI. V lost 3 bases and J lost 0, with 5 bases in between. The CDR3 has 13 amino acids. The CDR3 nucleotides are TGTGCCAGCAGTGAGCGCGCTAACTATGGCTACACCTTC. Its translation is CASSERANYGYTF. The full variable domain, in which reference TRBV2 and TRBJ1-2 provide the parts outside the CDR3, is EPEVTQTPSHQVTQMGQEVILRCVPISNHLYFYWYRQILGQKVEFLVSFYNNEISEKSEIFDDQFSVERPDGSNFTLKIRSTKLEDSAMYFCASSERANYGYTFGSGTRLTVV.

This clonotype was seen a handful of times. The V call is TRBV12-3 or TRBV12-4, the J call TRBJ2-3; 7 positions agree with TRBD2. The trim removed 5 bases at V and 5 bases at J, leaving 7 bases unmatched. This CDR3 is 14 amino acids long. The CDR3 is CASSPGLEGDTQYF. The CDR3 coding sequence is TGTGCCAGCAGTCCCGGACTAGAGGGAGATACGCAGTATTTT.

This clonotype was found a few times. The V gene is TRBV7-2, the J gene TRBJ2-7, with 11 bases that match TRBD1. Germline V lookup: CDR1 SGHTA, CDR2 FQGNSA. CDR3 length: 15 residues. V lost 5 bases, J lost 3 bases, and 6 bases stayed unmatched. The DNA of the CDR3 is TGTGCCAGCAGCCCTCGGACAGGGGGCAACTACGAGCAGTACTTC. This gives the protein CASSPRTGGNYEQYF.

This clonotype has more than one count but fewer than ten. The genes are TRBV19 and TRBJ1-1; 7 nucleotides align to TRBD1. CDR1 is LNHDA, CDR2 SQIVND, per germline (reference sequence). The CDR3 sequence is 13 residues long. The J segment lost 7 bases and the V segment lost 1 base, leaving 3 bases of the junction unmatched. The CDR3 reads CASSIGRTGEAFF. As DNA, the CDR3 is TGTGCCAGTAGTATAGGACGGACAGGTGAAGCTTTCTTT.

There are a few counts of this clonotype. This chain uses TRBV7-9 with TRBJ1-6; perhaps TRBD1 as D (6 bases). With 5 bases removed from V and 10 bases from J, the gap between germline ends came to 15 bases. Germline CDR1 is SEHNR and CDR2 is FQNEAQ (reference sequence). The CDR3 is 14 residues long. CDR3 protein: CASSRGGARSPLHF. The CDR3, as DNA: TGTGCCAGCAGCAGAGGGGGGGCGCGATCACCCCTCCACTTT.

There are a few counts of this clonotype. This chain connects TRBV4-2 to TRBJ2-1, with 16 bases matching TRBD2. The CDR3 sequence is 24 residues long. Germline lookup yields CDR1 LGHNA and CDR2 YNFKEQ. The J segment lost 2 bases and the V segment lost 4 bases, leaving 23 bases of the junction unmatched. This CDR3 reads CASSPPPGPTGTSGRGSAYNEQFF. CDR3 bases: TGTGCCAGCAGCCCCCCCCCGGGCCCGACCGGGACTAGCGGGAGGGGTTCGGCCTACAATGAGCAGTTCTTC.

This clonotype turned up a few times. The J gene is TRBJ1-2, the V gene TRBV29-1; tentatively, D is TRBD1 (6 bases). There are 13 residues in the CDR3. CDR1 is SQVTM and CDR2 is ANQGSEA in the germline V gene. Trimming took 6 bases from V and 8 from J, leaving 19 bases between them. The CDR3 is CSVPEGGLVGYTF. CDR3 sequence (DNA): TGCAGCGTCCCCGAGGGGGGACTAGTCGGCTACACCTTC.

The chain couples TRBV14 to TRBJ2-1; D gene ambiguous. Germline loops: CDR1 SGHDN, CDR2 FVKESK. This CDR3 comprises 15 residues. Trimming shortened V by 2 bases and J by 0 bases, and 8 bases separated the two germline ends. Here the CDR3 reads CASSQFLVSYNEQFF. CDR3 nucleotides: TGTGCCAGCAGCCAATTCCTGGTCTCCTACAATGAGCAGTTCTTC.

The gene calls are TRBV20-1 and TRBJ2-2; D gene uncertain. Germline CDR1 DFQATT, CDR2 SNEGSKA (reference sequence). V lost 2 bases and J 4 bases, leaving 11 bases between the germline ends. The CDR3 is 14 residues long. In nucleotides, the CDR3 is TGCAGTGCTAGACAGGAATGGACCACCGGGGAGCTGTTTTTT. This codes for CSARQEWTTGELFF.

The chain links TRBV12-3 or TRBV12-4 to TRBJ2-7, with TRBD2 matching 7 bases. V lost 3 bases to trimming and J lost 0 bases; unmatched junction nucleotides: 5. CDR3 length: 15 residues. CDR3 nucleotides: TGTGCCAGCAGTTTGGGGAGGGAGAGCTCCTACGAGCAGTACTTC. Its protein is CASSLGRESSYEQYF.

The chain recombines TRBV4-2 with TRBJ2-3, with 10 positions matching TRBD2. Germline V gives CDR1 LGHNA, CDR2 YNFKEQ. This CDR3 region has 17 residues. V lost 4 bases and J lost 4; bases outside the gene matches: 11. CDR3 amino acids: CASSRGVTSGAADTQYF. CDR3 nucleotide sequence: TGTGCCAGCAGCCGAGGGGTCACTAGCGGGGCTGCAGATACGCAGTATTTT.

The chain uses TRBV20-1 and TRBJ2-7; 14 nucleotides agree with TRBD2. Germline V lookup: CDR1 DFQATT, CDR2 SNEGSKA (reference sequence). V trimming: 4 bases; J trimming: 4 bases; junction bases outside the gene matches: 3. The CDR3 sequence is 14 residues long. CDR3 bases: TGCAGTGCTACCGGGACTAGCGGGAGTTACGAGCAGTACTTC. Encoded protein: CSATGTSGSYEQYF.

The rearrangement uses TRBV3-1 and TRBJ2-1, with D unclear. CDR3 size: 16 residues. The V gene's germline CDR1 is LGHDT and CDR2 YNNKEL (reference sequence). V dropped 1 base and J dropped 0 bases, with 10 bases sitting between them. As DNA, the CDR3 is TGTGCCAGCAGCCAAGCGGAGTACCCCTCCTACAATGAGCAGTTCTTC. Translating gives CASSQAEYPSYNEQFF.

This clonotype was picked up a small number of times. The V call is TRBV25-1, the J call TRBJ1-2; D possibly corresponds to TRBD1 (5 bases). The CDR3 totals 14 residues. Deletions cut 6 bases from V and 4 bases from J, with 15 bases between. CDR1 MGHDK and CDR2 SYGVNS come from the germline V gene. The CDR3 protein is CASSFTGGTYGYTF. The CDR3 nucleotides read TGTGCCAGCAGCTTTACCGGGGGGACCTATGGCTACACCTTC.

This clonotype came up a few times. In DNA form, the CDR3 reads TGTGCCAGCAGCTTGTCCGTGGGGGGACTGTCCTATGGCTACACCTTC. Its translation is CASSLSVGGLSYGYTF. This chain connects TRBV5-5 to TRBJ1-2; weak D call: TRBD1 (5 bases). Germline values: CDR1 SGHKS, CDR2 YYEKEE (reference sequence). The CDR3 consists of 16 residues. Trimming stripped 1 base from V and 4 bases from J, with 17 bases between.